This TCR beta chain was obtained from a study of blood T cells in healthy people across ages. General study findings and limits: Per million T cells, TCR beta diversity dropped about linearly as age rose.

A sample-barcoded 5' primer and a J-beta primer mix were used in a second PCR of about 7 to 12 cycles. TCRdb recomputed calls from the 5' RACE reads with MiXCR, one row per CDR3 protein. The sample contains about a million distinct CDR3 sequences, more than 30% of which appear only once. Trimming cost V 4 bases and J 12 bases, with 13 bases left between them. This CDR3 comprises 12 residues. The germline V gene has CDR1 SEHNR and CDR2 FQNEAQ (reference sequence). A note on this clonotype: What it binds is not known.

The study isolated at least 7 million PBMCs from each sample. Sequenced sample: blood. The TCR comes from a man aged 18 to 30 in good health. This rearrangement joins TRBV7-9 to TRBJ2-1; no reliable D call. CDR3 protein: CASSSAPGVQFF. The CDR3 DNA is TGTGCCAGCAGCTCCGCCCCTGGTGTGCAGTTCTTC.